This TCR beta chain stems from a study of T cell clonotyping in hematopoietic cell transplantation. Study-level results: Pathologically expanded recipient clonotypes increased progressively from day 30 to day 180 as diversity fell.

This CDR3 contains 15 residues. The trim removed 4 bases at V and 4 bases at J, leaving 5 bases unmatched. Germline assignment: CDR1 MGHDK and CDR2 SYGVNS. The assay was immunoSEQ multiplex PCR, and TCRdb's table has in-frame clones only and misses some. The sample has approximately 1,900 clones, over 70% seen once. Note on this clone: Its cognate antigen is unknown.

Recipients were bled about 28 days pretransplant and at posttransplant days 30, 100, 180. The sample was PBMCs, taken 100 days after allogeneic stem cell transplant. This chain uses TRBV25-1 with TRBJ2-3, with 10 bases matching TRBD2. The TCR comes from a male patient aged 50 to 59 who had an allogeneic stem cell transplant from a related donor, so the T cells may come from the graft donor. Some clones in this sample may be carry-over from other donors' samples. The CDR3: CASSGLAGVADTQYF. DNA of the CDR3: TGTGCCAGCAGTGGGCTAGCGGGAGTTGCAGATACGCAGTATTTT.